The present entry profiles one T cell receptor (beta chain) with its context. The CDR3 has 14 amino acids. V was pared by 4 bases and J by 2 bases, with 10 bases between. From germline, CDR1 is KGHDR and CDR2 SFDVKD. The sample comes from a study of blood T cell repertoires in COVID-19. For the study at large: The United States, Italy and Spain provided the acute and convalescent COVID-19 samples. In each case, the material was cDNA or gDNA derived from T cells, B-cell-depleted T cells, or PBMCs.

Original processing methods: Quantification of nucleated cells was approximated via reference gene primer amplification. Sequenced by immunoSEQ multiplex PCR; TCRdb stores in-frame clones only, minus some. V and J calls and clone size follow that table, whereas D and trimming were derived from the DNA. The table includes tens of thousands of clones, around nine tenths detected once. The rearrangement links TRBV24-1 to TRBJ1-2; TRBD1 is a possible D gene (5 bases). Sequenced input: peripheral blood. The TCR comes from a man between 60 and 75 years old with acute or convalescent COVID-19. The CDR3 spells CATSEPQVNYGYTF. DNA for the CDR3: TGTGCCACCAGTGAGCCACAGGTAAACTATGGCTACACCTTC.